This passage covers 15 T cell receptor beta chains from one sample sequenced in a study. TCRdb's table, derived via immunoSEQ multiplex PCR, lists solely in-frame clones and lacks some. The data show 55,000 to 70,000 clones, 93% seen once. The sample comprised PBMCs. The receptors come from a man aged 40-49 years with rheumatoid arthritis.

This rearrangement joins TRBV19 to TRBJ1-3; unclear D gene. The germline gives CDR1 LNHDA, CDR2 SQIVND (reference sequence). Trimming shortened V by 3 bases and J by 3 bases, and 6 bases separated the two germline ends. The CDR3 consists of 13 residues. The CDR3: CASSILGGNTIYF. CDR3 sequence (DNA): TGTGCCAGTAGTATTTTGGGTGGAAACACCATATATTTT.

The chain uses TRBV5-8 and TRBJ2-4; D is perhaps TRBD1 (6 bases). Germline CDR1 is SGHTS and CDR2 is YDEGEE. The CDR3 spans 16 residues. Trimming shortened V by 4 bases and J by 0 bases, and 14 bases separated the two germline ends. In DNA, the CDR3 is TGTGCCAGCAGCCCTGGACAGTTACTAGCCAAAAACATTCAGTACTTC. This codes for CASSPGQLLAKNIQYF.

V is TRBV7-2 and J is TRBJ2-2; possible D gene TRBD2, 5 bases. V gave up 2 bases and J gave up 8 bases, with 12 bases separating them. The CDR3 is 14 amino acids. Germline V gives CDR1 SGHTA, CDR2 FQGNSA. CDR3 region: CASSLFLATGELFF. CDR3 sequence (DNA): TGTGCCAGCAGCTTATTTCTAGCTACGGGGGAGCTGTTTTTT.

This chain joins TRBV3-1 (or the pseudogene TRBV3-2) and TRBJ1-3; D gene uncertain. Deletions cut 0 bases from V and 4 bases from J, with 10 bases between. Germline V gives CDR1 LGHDT, CDR2 YNNKEL (reference sequence). This CDR3 comprises 15 residues. The CDR3 sequence is CASSQDWRGGNTIYF. Written as DNA, the CDR3 is TGTGCCAGCAGCCAAGATTGGAGAGGAGGAAACACCATATATTTT.

The chain employs TRBV7-2 and TRBJ1-6; D is unclear. Trimming took off 1 base at V and 4 bases at J, with 11 bases between the two ends. In germline, CDR1 is SGHTA, CDR2 FQGNSA. The CDR3 is made up of 16 amino acids. In DNA form, the CDR3 reads TGTGCCAGCAGCTTAGGCACGGGGTGGTATAATTCACCCCTCCACTTT. Translating gives CASSLGTGWYNSPLHF.

This chain joins TRBV27 and TRBJ2-7; TRBD2 matches at 15 bases. Looked up from germline, CDR1 is MNHEY and CDR2 is SMNVEV (reference sequence). The CDR3 covers 16 residues. Trimming cost V 3 bases and J 9 bases; bases outside gene matches: 9. This chain's CDR3 is CASSFSGLAGGRGQYF. In DNA, the CDR3 is TGTGCCAGCAGTTTCTCCGGACTAGCGGGAGGGCGCGGGCAGTACTTC.

The V gene is TRBV4-3, the J gene TRBJ2-7; 10 bases line up with TRBD2. Trimming removed 5 bases from V and 0 bases from J; junction bases left unmatched: 4. This CDR3 spans 15 amino acids. The germline V gene has CDR1 LGHNA and CDR2 YSLEER. CDR3 sequence reads: CASSFGLAVSYEQYF. Written as DNA, the CDR3 is TGCGCCAGCAGCTTTGGACTAGCGGTCTCCTACGAGCAGTACTTC.

The genes are TRBV5-1 and TRBJ2-1, with TRBD1 identical over 8 bases. In germline, CDR1 is SGHRS, CDR2 YFSETQ. The CDR3 is made up of 14 amino acids. J lost 5 bases, V lost 2 bases, and 3 bases had no gene match. CDR3 DNA: TGCGCCAGCAGCTTCCAGGGGGCCGACAATGAGCAGTTCTTC. It yields the protein CASSFQGADNEQFF.

The chain uses TRBV18 and TRBJ1-3; no clear D gene. Germline loops: CDR1 KGHSH, CDR2 LQKENI. This CDR3 region has 12 residues. V was clipped by 3 bases and J by 8 bases, with 8 bases between them. CDR3 nucleotide sequence: TGTGCCAGCTCACCCCTGGGAGACACCATATATTTT. Amino acids: CASSPLGDTIYF. The complete variable domain, with remaining parts taken from reference TRBV18 and TRBJ1-3, reads NAGVMQNPRHLVRRRGQEARLRCSPMKGHSHVYWYRQLPEEGLKFMVYLQKENIIDESGMPKERFSAEFPKEGPSILRIQQVVRGDSAAYFCASSPLGDTIYFGEGSWLTVV.

The CDR3 region is CASSPPRQQETQYF. The CDR3 bases are TGTGCCAGCTCACCCCCAAGACAGCAAGAGACCCAGTACTTC. V usage is TRBV18 and J usage is TRBJ2-5, with D possibly matching TRBD1 (5 bases). With 3 bases removed from V and 2 bases from J, the gap between germline ends came to 10 bases. This CDR3 is built from 14 residues. Germline V CDR1 and CDR2: KGHSH, LQKENI.

The rearrangement joins TRBV7-9 to TRBJ2-5; TRBD2 is a possible D gene (6 bases). Between the trimmed V and J ends, which lost 5 bases and 14 bases, there was a span of 18 bases. Germline-derived CDR1 and CDR2 are SEHNR and FQNEAQ (reference sequence). The CDR3 is made up of 12 amino acids. In nucleotides, the CDR3 is TGTGCCAGCAGCCCCGCCAGCGGGTCACCCTACTTC. It is translated as CASSPASGSPYF.

The chain links TRBV4-3 to TRBJ2-1, with D tentatively TRBD2 (6 bases). Between the trimmed V and J ends, which lost 0 bases and 12 bases, there was a span of 12 bases. Germline values: CDR1 LGHNA, CDR2 YSLEER. The CDR3 is 13 amino acids. CDR3 sequence reads: CASSQDAYGGQFF. The CDR3 region has the DNA TGCGCCAGCAGCCAAGACGCCTACGGGGGGCAGTTCTTC.

The V call is TRBV11-1, the J call TRBJ1-1; 8 positions agree with TRBD1. The ends lost 0 bases at V and 6 bases at J; junction bases unmatched: 3. The germline gives CDR1 SGHAT, CDR2 FQDESV (reference sequence). This CDR3 spans 14 amino acids. The CDR3: CASSLADRAPEAFF. The CDR3 DNA sequence: TGTGCCAGCAGCTTAGCGGACAGGGCCCCTGAAGCTTTCTTT. Variable domain in full (rest from reference TRBV11-1 and TRBJ1-1): EAEVAQSPRYKITEKSQAVAFWCDPISGHATLYWYRQILGQGPELLVQFQDESVVDDSQLPKDRFSAERLKGVDSTLKIQPAELGDSAMYLCASSLADRAPEAFFGQGTRLTVV.

The chain joins TRBV7-2 to TRBJ1-2, with D perhaps TRBD1 (5 bases). The germline CDR1 and CDR2 sequences are SGHTA and FQGNSA. Trimming stripped 5 bases from V and 3 bases from J, with 16 bases between. CDR3 length: 15 amino acids. The CDR3 reads CASSPDSYPDYGYTF. DNA of the CDR3: TGTGCCAGCAGCCCAGACAGCTATCCCGACTATGGCTACACCTTC.

The rearrangement joins TRBV7-4 to TRBJ1-2; TRBD1 agrees at 8 bases. V shed 8 bases, J shed 11 bases, and the junction held 10 bases outside the gene matches. CDR1 SGHVT and CDR2 SQSDAQ come from the germline V gene. There are 12 residues in the CDR3. The CDR3 DNA follows: TGTGCCAGCTCCCGGACAGGGAGGAGGTACACCTTC. It is translated as CASSRTGRRYTF.